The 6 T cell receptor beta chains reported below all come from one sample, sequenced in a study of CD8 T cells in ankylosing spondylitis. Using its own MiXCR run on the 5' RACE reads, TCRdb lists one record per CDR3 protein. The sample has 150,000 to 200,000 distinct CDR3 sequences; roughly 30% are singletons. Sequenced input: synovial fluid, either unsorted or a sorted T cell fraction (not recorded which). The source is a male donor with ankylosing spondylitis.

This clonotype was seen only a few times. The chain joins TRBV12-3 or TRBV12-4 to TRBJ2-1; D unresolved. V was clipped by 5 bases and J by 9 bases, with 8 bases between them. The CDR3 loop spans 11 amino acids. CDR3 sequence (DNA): TGTGCCAGCAGTACGAACACTGAGCAGTTCTTC. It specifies CASSTNTEQFF.

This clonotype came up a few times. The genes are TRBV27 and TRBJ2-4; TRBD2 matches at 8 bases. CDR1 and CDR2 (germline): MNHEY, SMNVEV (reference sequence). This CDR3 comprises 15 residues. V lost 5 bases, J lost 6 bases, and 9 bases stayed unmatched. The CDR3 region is CASSPGAGGRNIQYF. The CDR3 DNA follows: TGTGCCAGCAGTCCAGGGGCGGGAGGTAGAAACATTCAGTACTTC.

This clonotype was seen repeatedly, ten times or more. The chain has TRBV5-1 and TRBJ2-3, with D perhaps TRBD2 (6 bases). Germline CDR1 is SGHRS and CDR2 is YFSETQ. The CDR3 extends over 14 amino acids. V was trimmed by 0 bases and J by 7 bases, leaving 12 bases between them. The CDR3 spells CASSLDSRGNTQYF. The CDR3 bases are TGCGCCAGCAGCTTGGACTCGCGGGGTAATACGCAGTATTTT.

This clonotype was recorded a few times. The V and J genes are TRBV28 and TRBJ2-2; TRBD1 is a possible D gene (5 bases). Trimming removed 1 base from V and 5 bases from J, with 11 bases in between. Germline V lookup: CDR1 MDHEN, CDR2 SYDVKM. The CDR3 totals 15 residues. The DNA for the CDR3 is TGTGCCAGCAGTTTATCCTCAGGGTTTACCGGGGAGCTGTTTTTT. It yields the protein CASSLSSGFTGELFF.

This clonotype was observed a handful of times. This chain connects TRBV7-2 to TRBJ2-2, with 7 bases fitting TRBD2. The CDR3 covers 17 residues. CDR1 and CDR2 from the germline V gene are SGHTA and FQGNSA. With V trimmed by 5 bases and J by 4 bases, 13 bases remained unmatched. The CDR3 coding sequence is TGTGCCAGCAGCCCACGTATGGGCGGGAGTGTCACCGGGGAGCTGTTTTTT. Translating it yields CASSPRMGGSVTGELFF.

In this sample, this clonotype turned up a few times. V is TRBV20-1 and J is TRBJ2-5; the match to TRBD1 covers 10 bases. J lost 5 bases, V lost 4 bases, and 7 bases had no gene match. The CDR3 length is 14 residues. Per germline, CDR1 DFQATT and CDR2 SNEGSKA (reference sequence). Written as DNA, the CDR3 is TGCAGTGCTATGGACAGGGGGACGGAGGAGACCCAGTACTTC. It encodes CSAMDRGTEETQYF.